This T cell receptor (beta chain) was captured by sequencing in a study of T cell responses to AZD1222 COVID-19 vaccine. The protocol was immunoSEQ multiplex PCR, while the TCRdb copy is restricted to in-frame clones and leaves out a portion. The data show around 120,000 clones, with roughly 89% seen just once and 8.4% held by the top ten. Findings and limits, study-wide: Repertoires were collected only later (after the peak T cell response had occurred). Donors, mostly white British, included more females; clonal diversity was possibly underestimated. Unmutated variant regions reportedly attract nearly half of all spike-specific TCRs. The study found Spike-specific TCR breadth and depth rose after two AZD1222 doses.

As for this clone: What it recognizes is unknown.

The sequencing used peripheral blood, collected on day 0 of AZD1222 vaccination. The clonotype originates from an adult in good health.

The CDR3 coding sequence is TGTGCCAGCAGTCTACAGGGCAATCAGCCCCAGCATTTT. The encoded protein is CASSLQGNQPQHF. The V gene is TRBV28, the J gene TRBJ1-5, with D possibly being TRBD1 (5 bases). CDR1 and CDR2 from the germline V gene are MDHEN and SYDVKM. Deletions cut 5 bases from V and 2 bases from J, with 7 bases between. The CDR3 runs to 13 residues.